This TCR beta chain was captured by sequencing in a study of Graves' ophthalmopathy and Graves' hyperthyroidism. Broader study findings: With roughly 69% sensitivity and about 74% specificity, the model predicted ophthalmopathy progression.

The V gene's germline CDR1 is SNHLY and CDR2 FYNNEI. Losses at the gene ends were 6 bases for V and 7 bases for J; bases not matched to a gene: 11. The CDR3 has 14 residues. Turning to this clonotype: Its antigen is still unknown.

TCR beta CDR3 amplification used RNA transcripts. HTBI primers were employed in first-round RT-PCR, then a second-round multiplex PCR followed. TCRdb called the multiplex PCR reads again in MiXCR, with one record for every CDR3 protein. The sample includes approximately 700,000 distinct CDR3 sequences, 35% to 50% of them seen just once. The rearrangement uses TRBV2 and TRBJ2-7; 8 bases are shared with TRBD2. The sequencing input was peripheral blood. The origin of this receptor is an adult man with Graves' ophthalmopathy. CDR3 sequence: CASSSVAGSGEQYF. DNA of the CDR3: TGTGCCAGCAGCTCAGTAGCGGGGTCCGGGGAGCAGTACTTC.